This T cell receptor beta chain was sequenced during a study of shared T cell receptors in the human thymus. The CDR3 is made up of 14 amino acids. Germline CDR1 reads SGHRS; CDR2 reads YFSETQ. Trimming removed 5 bases at V and 10 bases at J, with 19 bases between. Here immunoSEQ multiplex PCR was the method, and the copy in TCRdb shows in-frame clones only, minus some. The top ten hold about 0.03% of the sample, which has 55,000 to 80,000 clones, 90% to 95% seen once. The rearrangement uses TRBV5-1 and TRBJ1-5, with D maybe TRBD1 (6 bases). This clonotype was sampled from a human donor. What was sequenced was thymocytes. The CDR3 DNA sequence: TGCGCCAGCAGTATGTATGTGGGGGCTGGACCCCAGCATTTT. Protein product: CASSMYVGAGPQHF.